These 29 T cell receptor beta chains were sequenced from one sample in a study of T cell clonality in common variable immunodeficiency. The table came from immunoSEQ multiplex PCR; TCRdb's copy has only in-frame clones and leaves some out. In total the sample includes approximately 34,000 clones, none of them seen once. Sequenced input: peripheral blood mononuclear cells. These receptor sequences come from a person aged 18 to 75 in good health.

The sample holds many counts of this clone. The read comes to an end 3 residues before the CDR3 does, leaving the germline J gene to fill in the end. The rearrangement joins TRBV20-1 to TRBJ1-1; D remains ambiguous. The CDR3 covers 12 residues. Germline CDR1 and CDR2: DFQATT and SNEGSKA (reference sequence). CDR3 DNA (partial): TGCAGTGTTAGGCTATCGACCGAAGGG. Protein sequence: CSVRLSTEG. The complete CDR3 protein is CSVRLSTEGAFF.

This clone was detected many times. Read coverage stops 3 residues before the CDR3 terminus; the germline J gene supplies the remainder. The chain is built from TRBV28 and TRBJ1-6; 10 bases are shared with TRBD1. The CDR3 runs to 14 residues. Germline V CDR1 and CDR2: MDHEN, SYDVKM. With V trimmed by 5 bases and J by 9 bases, 4 bases remained unmatched. The DNA read from the CDR3 is TGTGCCAGCAGTACAGGGACAGGGGTTTCACCC. Protein product: CASSTGTGVSP. The full CDR3 is CASSTGTGVSPLHF.

This clone was detected ten times or more. Read coverage stops 3 residues before the CDR3 terminus; the germline J gene supplies the remainder. The chain recombines TRBV12-5 with TRBJ1-6, with TRBD1 matching 7 bases. This CDR3 contains 15 residues. The ends lost 0 bases at V and 10 bases at J; junction bases unmatched: 6. Germline V lookup: CDR1 LGHNT, CDR2 FRNRAP. The CDR3 spells CASGLVTGVTSPLHF. CDR3 DNA, as far as it was read: TGTGCTAGTGGTTTGGTAACAGGGGTAACGTCACCC.

This clone was counted at least ten times. The sequence runs out 3 residues before the end of the CDR3; the remainder is reconstructed from the germline J gene. V usage is TRBV5-6 and J usage is TRBJ1-2; weak D call: TRBD1 (5 bases). This CDR3 contains 15 residues. V shed 3 bases and J shed 1 base, with 13 bases lying between them. Germline V gene data show CDR1 as SGHDT and CDR2 as YYEEEE. CDR3 region: CASSSYSTVNYGYTF. CDR3 DNA, as far as it was read: TGTGCCAGCAGCTCCTACTCGACAGTTAACTATGGC. The full variable domain, its missing parts supplied by reference TRBV5-6 and TRBJ1-2, is DAGVTQSPTHLIKTRGQQVTLRCSPKSGHDTVSWYQQALGQGPQFIFQYYEEEERQRGNFPDRFSGHQFPNYSSELNVNALLLGDSALYLCASSSYSTVNYGYTFGSGTRLTVV.

This clone appeared many times. The read terminates 3 residues before the CDR3 end, so the remaining end is supplied by the germline J gene. V usage is TRBV2 and J usage is TRBJ2-2, with TRBD2 matching 7 bases. CDR1 and CDR2 from the germline V gene are SNHLY and FYNNEI. This CDR3 comprises 15 residues. The trim removed 6 bases at V and 1 base at J, leaving 5 bases unmatched. The sequenced part of the CDR3 DNA is TGTGCCAGCAGGGTACTAGCGATGAACACCGGGGAG. Its protein is CASRVLAMNTGE. In full, the CDR3 is CASRVLAMNTGELFF.

In this sample, this clone turned up many times. One end of the junction varies from germline; a read error may be responsible. The CDR3 goes on 3 residues after the read ends, and that part is filled in from the germline J gene. This CDR3 is also generated by other DNA sequences in the sample. The chain employs TRBV6-1 and TRBJ1-5; D call uncertain. Per germline, CDR1 MNHNS and CDR2 SASEGT. This CDR3 has 16 residues. Incomplete CDR3 DNA: TGTGCCAGCAGCGAAGTTTACACAACTAGCAATCAGCCC. Its translation: CASSEVYTTSNQP. The entire CDR3 protein reads CASSEVYTTSNQPQHF.

With respect to this clone: From the germline J gene comes the end of the CDR3, since the read stops 3 residues before it. V usage is TRBV18 and J usage is TRBJ1-3; no firm D call. Trimming pared 1 base from V and 1 base from J, leaving 17 bases between. The CDR3 loop spans 18 amino acids. In germline, CDR1 is KGHSH, CDR2 LQKENI. CDR3 bases read: TGTGCCAGCTCACCACAGGTTTTCAGCCCCAGGTCTGGAAACACC. This gives the protein CASSPQVFSPRSGNT. The CDR3 in full is CASSPQVFSPRSGNTIYF. Supplemented by reference TRBV18 and TRBJ1-3, the full variable domain reads NAGVMQNPRHLVRRRGQEARLRCSPMKGHSHVYWYRQLPEEGLKFMVYLQKENIIDESGMPKERFSAEFPKEGPSILRIQQVVRGDSAAYFCASSPQVFSPRSGNTIYFGEGSWLTVV.

This clone has a count of ten or more. The CDR3 extends 3 residues past the end of the read, so its final part is completed from the germline J gene. This chain links TRBV20-1 with TRBJ2-3; weak D call: TRBD2 (6 bases). The CDR3 extends over 15 amino acids. V dropped 1 base and J dropped 1 base, with 12 bases sitting between them. The germline V gene has CDR1 DFQATT and CDR2 SNEGSKA (reference sequence). CDR3 DNA (partial): TGCAGTGCTAGAGTGGGTAGCGGCCGCACAGATACG. Protein sequence: CSARVGSGRTDT. The complete CDR3 protein is CSARVGSGRTDTQYF.

Ten or more counts support this clone. The CDR3 extends 3 residues past the end of the read, so its final part is completed from the germline J gene. J is TRBJ1-2 and V is TRBV5-1, with 8 bases aligning to TRBD1. CDR3 length: 18 residues. Trimming at V came to 2 bases and at J to 0 bases, leaving 12 bases not matched to a gene. Germline CDR1 SGHRS, CDR2 YFSETQ. Incomplete CDR3 DNA: TGCGCCAGCAGCTTTGACAGGGGTCCATTCGAAGCTAACTATGGC. It translates to CASSFDRGPFEANYG. The entire CDR3 is CASSFDRGPFEANYGYTF.

This clone was recorded at least ten times. Read sequence stops 3 residues before the CDR3 end, and the germline J gene provides the missing end. The chain carries TRBV2 and TRBJ1-2, with no clear D. The germline gives CDR1 SNHLY, CDR2 FYNNEI. CDR3 length equals 13 residues. Trimming pared 6 bases from V and 5 bases from J, leaving 13 bases between. CDR3 in amino acids: CASRSADLYGYTF. CDR3 DNA, as far as it was read: TGTGCCAGCAGGTCCGCAGACTTATATGGC. The full variable domain, its missing parts supplied by reference TRBV2 and TRBJ1-2, is EPEVTQTPSHQVTQMGQEVILRCVPISNHLYFYWYRQILGQKVEFLVSFYNNEISEKSEIFDDQFSVERPDGSNFTLKIRSTKLEDSAMYFCASRSADLYGYTFGSGTRLTVV.

In its sample, this clone was seen many times. The read ends 3 residues early relative to the CDR3; the germline J gene fills the gap. This chain uses TRBV20-1 with TRBJ2-7; 9 bases match TRBD2. This CDR3 has 12 residues. CDR1 DFQATT and CDR2 SNEGSKA come from the germline V gene (reference sequence). With V trimmed by 2 bases and J by 6 bases, 2 bases remained unmatched. Here the CDR3 reads CSARLAGSEQYF. The sequenced CDR3 bases are TGCAGTGCTAGACTAGCGGGAAGCGAG.

The table lists this clone with many counts. The sequence runs out 3 residues before the end of the CDR3; the remainder is reconstructed from the germline J gene. The rearrangement joins TRBV20-1 to TRBJ2-4; weak D call: TRBD1 (6 bases). The germline gives CDR1 DFQATT, CDR2 SNEGSKA (reference sequence). The ends were cut back, 6 bases at V and 1 base at J, with 19 bases in the middle. This CDR3 has 16 residues. The DNA read from the CDR3 is TGCAGTGCCTCAGCCCACAGGGCTGTTGCCAAAAACATT. As protein: CSASAHRAVAKNI. The CDR3 in full is CSASAHRAVAKNIQYF.

In its sample, this clone was seen many times. Read data end 3 residues before the CDR3 end; the end is taken from the germline J gene. This rearrangement joins TRBV4-2 to TRBJ2-2; no definite D call. CDR1 and CDR2 from the germline V gene are LGHNA and YNFKEQ. The CDR3 has 15 amino acids. The V end was cut by 1 base, the J end by 0 bases, with 6 bases between. The DNA read from the CDR3 is TGTGCCAGCAGCCAAGGTCCAGCGAACACCGGGGAG. Residues: CASSQGPANTGE. The whole CDR3 region reads CASSQGPANTGELFF.

Many counts were recorded for this clone. The read terminates 3 residues before the CDR3 end, so the remaining end is supplied by the germline J gene. In the same sample, other DNA sequences code for this CDR3. This chain joins TRBV18 and TRBJ2-7; TRBD2 might be the D (6 bases). The germline gives CDR1 KGHSH, CDR2 LQKENI. The CDR3 is made up of 16 amino acids. V lost 1 base, J lost 5 bases, and 18 bases lay in between. The part of the CDR3 DNA that was read is TGTGCCAGCTCACCACAGGGAGGTCTAGCAGGAGACGAG. It specifies CASSPQGGLAGDE. The full CDR3 protein reads CASSPQGGLAGDEQYF.

This clone occurred many times. This chain's CDR3 is CSARDRGQNEQFF. The sequenced part of the CDR3 DNA is TGCAGTGCAAGGGACAGGGGCCAGAATGAG. The genes are TRBV20-1 and TRBJ2-1, with 10 nucleotides matching TRBD1. The CDR3 goes on 3 residues after the read ends, and that part is filled in from the germline J gene. The germline CDR1 and CDR2 sequences are DFQATT and SNEGSKA (reference sequence). The ends lost 6 bases at V and 7 bases at J; junction bases unmatched: 6. This CDR3 spans 13 amino acids.

This clone showed up many times. The read ends 3 residues before the CDR3 terminus; that terminus is restored from the germline J gene. The same CDR3 arises from other DNA sequences in this sample as well. The gene calls are TRBV19 and TRBJ1-4; 7 bases agree with TRBD1. Germline-derived CDR1 and CDR2 are LNHDA and SQIVND (reference sequence). V was clipped by 3 bases and J by 8 bases; unmatched bases: 6. This CDR3 region has 14 residues. CDR3 region: CASSIRTGREKLFF. Partial CDR3 DNA: TGTGCCAGTAGTATTCGGACAGGAAGAGAAAAA.

This clone was recorded a few times. The CDR3 end is not reached by the read, which stops 3 residues before it; the germline J gene fills it in. The chain employs TRBV7-9 and TRBJ2-7; 9 bases are shared with TRBD2. Germline loops: CDR1 SEHNR, CDR2 FQNEAQ (reference sequence). J was trimmed by 4 bases and V by 5 bases; bases with no gene match: 9. CDR3 size: 15 residues. Partial CDR3 DNA: TGTGCCAGCAGCGTACAGGGCGGGGGGGGGTACGAG. As protein: CASSVQGGGGYE. The full-length CDR3 reads as CASSVQGGGGYEQYF.

There are many counts of this clone. The observed sequence ends 3 residues before the CDR3 terminus, with the missing tail filled in from the germline J gene. This chain uses TRBV4-1 with TRBJ1-3; 7 bases map to TRBD1. V trimming: 4 bases; J trimming: 4 bases; junction bases outside the gene matches: 16. CDR1 is MGHRA, CDR2 YSYEKL, per germline. This CDR3 region has 18 residues. CDR3 in amino acids: CASSREMTGIAGGNTIYF. The sequenced part of the CDR3 DNA is TGCGCCAGCAGCCGGGAGATGACAGGGATTGCAGGAGGAAACACC.

This clone was seen ten or more times. The CDR3 extends 3 residues past the end of the read, so its final part is completed from the germline J gene. The J gene is TRBJ1-3, the V gene TRBV6-8, with 9 bases fitting TRBD1. Germline CDR1 is MNHGY and CDR2 is SAAAGT. Trimming at V came to 7 bases and at J to 4 bases, leaving 8 bases not matched to a gene. This CDR3 region has 15 residues. CDR3 region: CASIAQGARGNTIYF. CDR3 DNA, as far as it was read: TGTGCCAGCATCGCACAGGGGGCGCGGGGAAACACC.

There are many counts of this clone. Read coverage stops 3 residues before the CDR3 terminus; the germline J gene supplies the remainder. The chain employs TRBV7-6 and TRBJ2-3; D unclear. V gave up 6 bases and J gave up 2 bases, with 3 bases separating them. The germline CDR1 and CDR2 sequences are SGHVS and FNYEAQ. The CDR3 spans 11 residues. CDR3 loop: CASSNTDTQYF. The CDR3 bases that were read are TGTGCCAGCAGTAACACAGATACG.

This clone was counted at least ten times. The read finishes 3 residues shy of the CDR3 end, and the germline J gene is used to complete it. The V gene is TRBV28, the J gene TRBJ1-2, with 8 bases identical to TRBD1. J lost 2 bases, V lost 5 bases, and 4 bases had no gene match. The CDR3 has 14 residues. CDR1 is MDHEN and CDR2 is SYDVKM in the germline V gene. The CDR3 sequence is CASSTGGRNYGYTF. The CDR3 bases that were read are TGTGCCAGCAGTACAGGGGGGAGGAACTATGGC.

This clone has at least ten counts. The read stops 3 residues short of the end of the CDR3; the missing end is completed from the germline J gene. This rearrangement joins TRBV24-1 to TRBJ2-1, with TRBD2 identical over 14 bases. The CDR3 loop spans 18 amino acids. Per the germline V gene, CDR1 is KGHDR and CDR2 is SFDVKD. J was trimmed by 5 bases and V by 1 base; bases with no gene match: 6. The covered CDR3 bases are TGTGCCACCAGTGATTTACCGGGACTAGCGGGAGTCCACAATGAG. Its protein is CATSDLPGLAGVHNE. The CDR3, in full, reads CATSDLPGLAGVHNEQFF.

This clone was seen a few times. The CDR3 goes on 3 residues after the read ends, and that part is filled in from the germline J gene. The V gene is TRBV18, the J gene TRBJ1-2, with 7 bases lining up with TRBD1. The CDR3 contains 16 residues. The germline V gene has CDR1 KGHSH and CDR2 LQKENI. CDR3 region: CASSLQRDYRGNDYTF. Incomplete CDR3 DNA: TGTGCCAGCTCACTACAAAGAGATTACAGGGGAAATGAC.

The table lists this clone with many counts. Read data end 3 residues before the CDR3 end; the end is taken from the germline J gene. V and J are TRBV28 and TRBJ1-5; D may be TRBD1 (5 bases). V shed 2 bases and J shed 8 bases, with 10 bases lying between them. The V gene's germline CDR1 is MDHEN and CDR2 SYDVKM. CDR3 size: 13 residues. CDR3 in amino acids: CASSLEGQKPQHF. The DNA read from the CDR3 is TGTGCCAGCAGTTTAGAGGGGCAAAAGCCC.

The CDR3 sequence: CASRISGRDEQYF. CDR3 bases read: TGTGCCAGCAGGATTAGCGGGAGGGACGAG. This chain connects TRBV7-6 to TRBJ2-7; 11 nucleotides line up with TRBD2. The read ends 3 residues before the CDR3 terminus; that terminus is restored from the germline J gene. CDR1 is SGHVS, CDR2 FNYEAQ, per germline. The CDR3 extends over 13 amino acids. The trim removed 6 bases at V and 5 bases at J, leaving 3 bases unmatched.

The sample holds a few counts of this clone. The read falls 3 residues short of the CDR3 end, and the missing part is taken from the germline J gene. The V gene is TRBV18, the J gene TRBJ2-7; 14 bases align to TRBD2. V dropped 3 bases and J dropped 2; count of bases not matched to a gene: 9. Per the germline V gene, CDR1 is KGHSH and CDR2 is LQKENI. The CDR3 extends over 18 amino acids. The part of the CDR3 DNA that was read is TGTGCCAGCTCACCCCAAGGTCCGGGACTAGCGGGGGCCTACGAG. Translated, it gives CASSPQGPGLAGAYE. The entire CDR3 sequence reads CASSPQGPGLAGAYEQYF.

This clone was seen ten or more times. The CDR3 end falls 3 residues outside the read, so it is completed with the germline J gene. The chain recombines TRBV19 with TRBJ1-2; D not certain. Looked up from germline, CDR1 is LNHDA and CDR2 is SQIVND (reference sequence). The CDR3 length is 12 residues. The CDR3 reads CASSSRTGGYTF. The CDR3 DNA, read in part, is TGTGCCAGTAGTTCCAGGACGGGGGGC.

This clone appeared many times. Read data end 3 residues before the CDR3 end; the end is taken from the germline J gene. The chain has TRBV4-1 and TRBJ2-3; 12 bases match TRBD2. The V gene's germline CDR1 is MGHRA and CDR2 YSYEKL. The CDR3 runs 17 residues. The V segment lost 1 base and the J segment 1 base; nucleotides outside the gene matches: 3. Incomplete CDR3 DNA: TGCGCCAGCAGCCAAGTGGGACTAGCGGGCCGCACAGATACG. Translation gives CASSQVGLAGRTDT. The whole CDR3 is CASSQVGLAGRTDTQYF.

In its sample, this clone was seen many times. The read terminates 3 residues before the CDR3 end, so the remaining end is supplied by the germline J gene. V gene TRBV7-9 combines with J gene TRBJ1-1, with 8 bases aligning to TRBD1. The CDR3 has 15 amino acids. V was pared by 5 bases and J by 5 bases, with 10 bases of the junction left unmatched. Germline V gene lookup returns CDR1 SEHNR and CDR2 FQNEAQ (reference sequence). The CDR3 sequence is CASSTAGQGKTEAFF. The covered CDR3 bases are TGTGCCAGCAGCACCGCCGGACAGGGAAAAACTGAA.